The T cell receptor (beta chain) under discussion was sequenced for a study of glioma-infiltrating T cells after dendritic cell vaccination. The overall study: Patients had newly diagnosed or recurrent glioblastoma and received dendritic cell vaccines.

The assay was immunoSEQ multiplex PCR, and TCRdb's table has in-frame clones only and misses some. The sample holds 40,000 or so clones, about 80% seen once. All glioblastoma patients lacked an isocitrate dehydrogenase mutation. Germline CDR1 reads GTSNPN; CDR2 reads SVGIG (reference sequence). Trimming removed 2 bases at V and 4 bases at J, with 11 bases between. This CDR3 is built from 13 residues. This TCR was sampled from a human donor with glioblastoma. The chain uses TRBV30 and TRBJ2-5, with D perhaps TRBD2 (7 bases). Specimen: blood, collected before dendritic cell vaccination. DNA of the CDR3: TGTGCCTGGAGTTTCGGGGGGCGAGAGACCCAGTACTTC. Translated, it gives CAWSFGGRETQYF.